This TCR beta chain emerged from a study of blood T cells in healthy people across ages. The wider study: T cells yielded about one barcoded beta molecule per two cells through template switching.

The CDR3 covers 15 residues. Germline CDR1 and CDR2: MNHEY and SVGAGI. The sample holds a few counts of this clonotype. Just one base apart from a much larger clone, this may be a read error. For the second PCR, which ran for about 7 to 12 cycles, a sample-barcoded 5' primer and a J-beta primer mix were used. TCRdb re-derived calls from the 5' RACE reads in MiXCR, one entry per CDR3 protein. The sample includes approximately 810,000 distinct CDR3 sequences, under 35% of them seen just once. The sequenced sample was blood. The V call is TRBV6-5, the J call TRBJ2-1; D remains unclear. The DNA end is a closer match to TRBJ2-7, so the J assignment may be wrong. This clonotype was sampled from a woman over 75 in good health. The DNA for the CDR3 is TGTGCCAGCAGTTACGGTGGCACCTCCTACAATGAGCAGTACTTC. It yields the protein CASSYGGTSYNEQYF.